This T cell receptor (beta chain) was recovered during a study of persistence of HIV-infected CD4 T cells. For the study at large: CD4+ T cells responding to CMV or HIV-1 Gag were isolated.

Cells were stimulated with CMV-infected fibroblast lysates at 8.5 to 10 ug/mL. CD40L-negative CD69-negative CD45RO-high memory CD4+ T cells were sorted as populations depleted of antigen-responding cells. Donors had undetectable plasma HIV-1 RNA, under 50 copies/mL, for 4+ years. There are 15 residues in the CDR3. The germline gives CDR1 MNHEY, CDR2 SVGEGT. V was trimmed by 6 bases and J by 2 bases, leaving 13 bases between them. General study points: Antigen-responding cells were enriched for degenerate expanded CDR3beta sequences. Compared with CD3/CD28-stimulated cells, CMV- and Gag-responding cells showed lower TCRbeta richness.

This was the immunoSEQ version 4 assay in survey mode. This table comes from immunoSEQ multiplex PCR, and its TCRdb copy is limited to in-frame clones, with some not included. This sample carries over 30,000 clones, more than 75% of them seen once, and the ten largest clones take nearly 6.5%. In regard to this clone: The antigen is unknown.

The material was CD4+ T cells sorted from PBMCs after approximately 19-hour stimulation, obtained from a patient who received antiretroviral therapy. The chain employs TRBV6-2 or TRBV6-3 and TRBJ2-2, with unresolved D. The TCR comes from an adult woman with HIV who was CMV-seropositive. CDR3 region: CASSRALINTGELFF. Here the CDR3 DNA reads TGTGCCAGCAGCCGCGCCCTTATTAACACCGGGGAGCTGTTTTTT.